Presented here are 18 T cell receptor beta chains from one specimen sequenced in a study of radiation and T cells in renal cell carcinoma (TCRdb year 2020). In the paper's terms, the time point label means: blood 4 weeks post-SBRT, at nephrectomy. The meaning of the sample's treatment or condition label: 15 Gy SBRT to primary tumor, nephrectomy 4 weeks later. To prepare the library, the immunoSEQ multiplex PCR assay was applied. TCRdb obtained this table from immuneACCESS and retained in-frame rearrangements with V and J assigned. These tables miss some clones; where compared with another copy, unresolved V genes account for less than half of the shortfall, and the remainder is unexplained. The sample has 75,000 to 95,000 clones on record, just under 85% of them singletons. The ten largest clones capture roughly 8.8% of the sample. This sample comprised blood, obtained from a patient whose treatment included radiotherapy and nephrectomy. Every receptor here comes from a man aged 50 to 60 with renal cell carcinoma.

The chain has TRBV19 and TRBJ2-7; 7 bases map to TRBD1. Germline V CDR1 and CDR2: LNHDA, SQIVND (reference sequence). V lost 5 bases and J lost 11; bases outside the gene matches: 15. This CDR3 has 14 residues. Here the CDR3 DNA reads TGTGCCAGTAGTCCTGAGGGTTTACAGGGGCTCAAGTACTTC. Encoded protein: CASSPEGLQGLKYF.

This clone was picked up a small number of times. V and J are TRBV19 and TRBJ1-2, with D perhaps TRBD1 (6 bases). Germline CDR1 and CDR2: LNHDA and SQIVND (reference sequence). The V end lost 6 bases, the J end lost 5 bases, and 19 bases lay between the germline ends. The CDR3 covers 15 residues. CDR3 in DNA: TGTGCCAGTAGGCCGGCGGGGGGCGCGAGGTATGGCTACACCTTC. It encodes CASRPAGGARYGYTF.

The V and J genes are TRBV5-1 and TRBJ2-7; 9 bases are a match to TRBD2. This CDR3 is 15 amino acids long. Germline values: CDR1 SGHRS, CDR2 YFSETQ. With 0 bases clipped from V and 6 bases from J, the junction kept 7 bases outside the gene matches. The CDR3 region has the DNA TGCGCCAGCAGCTTGGCCCCAGCGGGAGGAAGCGAGCAGTACTTC. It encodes CASSLAPAGGSEQYF.

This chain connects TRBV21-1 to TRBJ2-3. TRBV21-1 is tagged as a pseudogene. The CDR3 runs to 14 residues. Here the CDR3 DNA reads TGTGCCAGCAGCATCCGGACCGGGACCTATACGCAGTATTTT. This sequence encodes CASSIRTGTYTQYF.

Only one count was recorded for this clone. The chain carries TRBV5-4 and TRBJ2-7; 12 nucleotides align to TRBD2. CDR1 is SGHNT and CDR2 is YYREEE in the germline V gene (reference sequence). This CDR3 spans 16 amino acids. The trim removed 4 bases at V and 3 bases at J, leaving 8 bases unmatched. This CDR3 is CASSTSGRKALYEQYF. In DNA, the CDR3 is TGTGCCAGCAGCACTAGCGGGAGGAAGGCACTCTACGAGCAGTACTTC.

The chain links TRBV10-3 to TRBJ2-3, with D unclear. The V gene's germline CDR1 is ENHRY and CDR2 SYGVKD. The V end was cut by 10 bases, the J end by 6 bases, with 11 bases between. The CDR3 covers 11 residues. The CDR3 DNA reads TGTGCCACCGGCACACGCGATACGCAGTATTTT. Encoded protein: CATGTRDTQYF.

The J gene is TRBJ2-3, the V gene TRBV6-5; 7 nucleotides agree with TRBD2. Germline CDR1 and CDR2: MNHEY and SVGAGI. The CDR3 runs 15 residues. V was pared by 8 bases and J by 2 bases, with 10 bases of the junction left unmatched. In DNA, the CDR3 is TGTGCCAGCGGCCGGGAAAGCGGGGTCACAGATACGCAGTATTTT. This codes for CASGRESGVTDTQYF.

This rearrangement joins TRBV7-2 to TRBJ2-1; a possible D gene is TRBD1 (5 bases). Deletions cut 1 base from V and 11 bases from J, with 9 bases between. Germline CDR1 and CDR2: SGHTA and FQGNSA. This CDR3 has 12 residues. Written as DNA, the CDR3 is TGTGCCAGCAGCTTAGTTGTGGGGCAGCAGTTCTTC. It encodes CASSLVVGQQFF.

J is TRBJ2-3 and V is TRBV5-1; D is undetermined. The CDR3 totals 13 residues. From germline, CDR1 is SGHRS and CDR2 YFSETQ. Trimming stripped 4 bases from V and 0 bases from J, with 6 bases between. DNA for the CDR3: TGCGCCAGCAGCCCGCAGAGCACAGATACGCAGTATTTT. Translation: CASSPQSTDTQYF. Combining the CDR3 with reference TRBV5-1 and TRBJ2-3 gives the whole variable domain KAGVTQTPRYLIKTRGQQVTLSCSPISGHRSVSWYQQTPGQGLQFLFEYFSETQRNKGNFPGRFSGRQFSNSRSEMNVSTLELGDSALYLCASSPQSTDTQYFGPGTRLTVL.

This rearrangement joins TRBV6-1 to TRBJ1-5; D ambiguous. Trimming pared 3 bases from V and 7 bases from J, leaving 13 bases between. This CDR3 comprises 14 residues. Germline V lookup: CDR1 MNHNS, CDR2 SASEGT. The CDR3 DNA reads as TGTGCCAGCAGTGAGACAAGAACCCACCAGCCCCAGCATTTT. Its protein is CASSETRTHQPQHF.

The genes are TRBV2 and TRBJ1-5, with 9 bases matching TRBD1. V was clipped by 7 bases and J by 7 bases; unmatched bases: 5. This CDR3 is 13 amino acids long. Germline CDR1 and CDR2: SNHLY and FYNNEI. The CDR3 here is CASIRDREQPQHF. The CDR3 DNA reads TGTGCCAGCATACGGGACAGGGAACAGCCCCAGCATTTT.

The CDR3 nucleotides read TGTGCCAGCAGCTTTCTGCGGGAGAGGGAGCAGTTCTTC. It translates to CASSFLREREQFF. V gene TRBV7-9 combines with J gene TRBJ2-1, with 7 positions matching TRBD2. The germline V gene has CDR1 SEHNR and CDR2 FQNEAQ (reference sequence). The CDR3 has 13 amino acids. The ends lost 3 bases at V and 10 bases at J; junction bases unmatched: 6.

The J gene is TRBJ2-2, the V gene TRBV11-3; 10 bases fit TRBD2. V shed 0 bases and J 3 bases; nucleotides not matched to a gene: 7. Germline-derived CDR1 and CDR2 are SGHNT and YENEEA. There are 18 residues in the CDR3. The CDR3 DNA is TGTGCCAGCAGCTTAGATTTGGGTCTAGCGGGGGACACCGGGGAGCTGTTTTTT. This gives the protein CASSLDLGLAGDTGELFF.

For the CDR3, the DNA is TGCGCCAGCAGCTTGGACACAGGGTCCGGGGAGCTGTTTTTT. It codes for CASSLDTGSGELFF. The rearrangement uses TRBV5-1 and TRBJ2-2; TRBD1 is a possible D gene (6 bases). Germline CDR1 is SGHRS and CDR2 is YFSETQ. The CDR3 consists of 14 residues. V shed 0 bases and J shed 6 bases, with 9 bases lying between them.

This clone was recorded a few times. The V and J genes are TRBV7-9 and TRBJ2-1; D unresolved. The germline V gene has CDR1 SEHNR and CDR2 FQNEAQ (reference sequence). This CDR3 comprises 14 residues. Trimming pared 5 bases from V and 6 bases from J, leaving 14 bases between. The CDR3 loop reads CASSTSPSGNEQFF. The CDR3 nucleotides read TGTGCCAGCAGCACAAGTCCCTCCGGCAATGAGCAGTTCTTC.

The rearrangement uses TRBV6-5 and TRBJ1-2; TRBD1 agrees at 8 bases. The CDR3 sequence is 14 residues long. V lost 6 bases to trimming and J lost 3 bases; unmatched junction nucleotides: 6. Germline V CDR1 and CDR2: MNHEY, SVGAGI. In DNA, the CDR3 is TGTGCCAGCAGCTCCAGGGGGCTGGACTATGGCTACACCTTC. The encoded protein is CASSSRGLDYGYTF.

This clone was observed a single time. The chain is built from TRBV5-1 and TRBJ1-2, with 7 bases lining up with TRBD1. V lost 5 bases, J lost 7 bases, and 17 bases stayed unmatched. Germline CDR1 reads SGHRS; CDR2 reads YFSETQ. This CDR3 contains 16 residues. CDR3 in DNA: TGCGCCAGCAGAGTAGGAACTACAGGGGTTCCTGCTGGCTACACCTTC. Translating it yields CASRVGTTGVPAGYTF.

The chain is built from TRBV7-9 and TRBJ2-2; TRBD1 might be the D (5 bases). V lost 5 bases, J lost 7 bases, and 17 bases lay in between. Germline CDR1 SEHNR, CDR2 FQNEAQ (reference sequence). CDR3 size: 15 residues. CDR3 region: CASSQTATNVGELFF. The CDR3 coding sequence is TGTGCCAGCAGCCAGACAGCCACAAATGTCGGGGAGCTGTTTTTT.